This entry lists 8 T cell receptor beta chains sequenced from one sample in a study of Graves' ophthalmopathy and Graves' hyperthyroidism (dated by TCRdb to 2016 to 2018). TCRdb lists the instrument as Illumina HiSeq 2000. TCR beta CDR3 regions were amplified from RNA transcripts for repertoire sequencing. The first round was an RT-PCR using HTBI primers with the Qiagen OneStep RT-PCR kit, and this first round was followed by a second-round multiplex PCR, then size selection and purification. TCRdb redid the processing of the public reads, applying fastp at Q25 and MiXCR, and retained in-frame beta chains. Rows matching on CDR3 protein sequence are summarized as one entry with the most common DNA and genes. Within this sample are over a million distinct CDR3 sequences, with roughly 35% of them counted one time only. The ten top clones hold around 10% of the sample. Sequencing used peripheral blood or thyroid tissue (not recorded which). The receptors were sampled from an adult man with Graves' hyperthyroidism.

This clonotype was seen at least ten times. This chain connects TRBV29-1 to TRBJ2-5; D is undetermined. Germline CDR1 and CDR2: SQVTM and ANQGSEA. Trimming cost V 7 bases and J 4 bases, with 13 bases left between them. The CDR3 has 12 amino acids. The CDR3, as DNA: TGCAGCGCCGGTCGCAGTGGAGAGACCCAGTACTTC. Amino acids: CSAGRSGETQYF.

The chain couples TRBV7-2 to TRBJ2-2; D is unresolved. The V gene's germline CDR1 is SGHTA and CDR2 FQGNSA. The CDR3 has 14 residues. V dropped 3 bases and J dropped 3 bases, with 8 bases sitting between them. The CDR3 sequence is CASSLVADTGELFF. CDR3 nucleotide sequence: TGTGCCAGCAGCTTGGTGGCGGACACCGGGGAGCTGTTTTTT.

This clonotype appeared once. CDR3 amino acids: CASTPGPPEGNTEAFF. The CDR3 DNA reads as TGTGCCAGCACCCCGGGACCTCCGGAGGGGAACACTGAAGCTTTCTTT. The J gene is TRBJ1-1, the V gene TRBV12-3 or TRBV12-4, with D possibly TRBD1 on 5 matching bases. Deletions cut 7 bases from V and 1 base from J, with 19 bases between. The CDR3 runs 16 residues.

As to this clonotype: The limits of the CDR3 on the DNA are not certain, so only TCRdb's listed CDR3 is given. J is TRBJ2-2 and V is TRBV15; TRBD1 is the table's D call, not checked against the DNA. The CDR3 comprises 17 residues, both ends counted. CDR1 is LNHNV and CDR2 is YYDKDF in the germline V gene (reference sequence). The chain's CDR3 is CATSRDWGTGNTGELSW.

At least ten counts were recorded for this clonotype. The CDR3 sequence: CAISKQGGNSPLHF. The CDR3 nucleotides are TGTGCCATCAGTAAACAGGGTGGGAATTCACCCCTCCACTTT. The chain carries TRBV10-3 and TRBJ1-6; maybe TRBD1 (6 bases). The V gene's germline CDR1 is ENHRY and CDR2 SYGVKD. The CDR3 length is 14 residues. V lost 5 bases and J lost 7, with 12 bases in between.

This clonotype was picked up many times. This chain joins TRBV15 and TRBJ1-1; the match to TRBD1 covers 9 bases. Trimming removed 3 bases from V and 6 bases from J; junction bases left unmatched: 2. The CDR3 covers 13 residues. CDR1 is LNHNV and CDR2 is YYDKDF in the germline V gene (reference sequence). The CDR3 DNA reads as TGTGCCACCAGCAGTAGGACAGGGGCTGAAGCTTTCTTT. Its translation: CATSSRTGAEAFF.

CDR3 in amino acids: CASSQGPWADDPNYGYTF. In DNA form, the CDR3 reads TGTGCCAGCAGCCAAGGGCCATGGGCGGACGACCCTAACTATGGCTACACCTTC. V usage is TRBV14 and J usage is TRBJ1-2; D uncertain. The CDR3 extends over 18 amino acids. V was pared by 1 base and J by 0 bases, with 18 bases between. From germline, CDR1 is SGHDN and CDR2 FVKESK.

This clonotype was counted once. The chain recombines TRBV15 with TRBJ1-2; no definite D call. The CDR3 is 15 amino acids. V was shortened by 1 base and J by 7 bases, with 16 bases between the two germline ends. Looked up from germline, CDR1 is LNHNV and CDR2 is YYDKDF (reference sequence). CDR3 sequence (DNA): TGTGCCACCAGCAGAGTACCCAGTGCTGGAGGTGGCTACACCTTC. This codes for CATSRVPSAGGGYTF.